Below, 26 T cell receptor beta chains from the same sample are listed, as sequenced in a study of T cell changes during pregnancy in multiple sclerosis (dated by TCRdb to between 2018 and 2020). To prepare the library, the immunoSEQ multiplex PCR assay was applied. Here the immuneACCESS table is served through TCRdb, limited to in-frame sequences with V and J called. Missing clones are a known gap in these copies; in checked studies unresolved V genes cover under half, and the rest lacks a known reason. In this sample the table shows around 20,000 clones, 70% to 90% of which occur a single time. About 1.3% of the sample rests with the top ten. The sample here was CD4+ T cells from peripheral blood mononuclear cells, taken in the first trimester of pregnancy. The source is a female donor in good health, enrolled as a control in a pregnancy study.

The chain recombines TRBV12-5 with TRBJ2-3, with D possibly matching TRBD2 (6 bases). Germline V CDR1 and CDR2: LGHNT, FRNRAP. Trimming shortened V by 5 bases and J by 2 bases, and 11 bases separated the two germline ends. The CDR3 extends over 14 amino acids. As DNA, the CDR3 is TGTGCTAGTGGTCCGGGGGTGCACACAGATACGCAGTATTTT. Translated, it gives CASGPGVHTDTQYF.

The chain couples TRBV9 to TRBJ1-2, with TRBD1 matching over 7 bases. CDR3 length: 15 amino acids. Trimming took 2 bases from V and 8 from J; bases not matched to a gene: 12. Germline loops: CDR1 SGDLS, CDR2 YYNGEE. DNA of the CDR3: TGTGCCAGCAGCGTGGACTTTTTAGAGGGGGCAGGCTACACCTTC. Translating gives CASSVDFLEGAGYTF.

The chain combines TRBV6-5 with TRBJ2-5, with D maybe TRBD1 (7 bases). The CDR3 is 14 amino acids. Trimming took off 4 bases at V and 5 bases at J, with 14 bases between the two ends. CDR1 and CDR2 (germline): MNHEY, SVGAGI. The CDR3 sequence: CASSLGRGRETQYF. The CDR3 nucleotides are TGTGCCAGCAGTTTAGGCAGGGGGAGGGAGACCCAGTACTTC.

The chain employs TRBV7-2 and TRBJ1-1; 7 bases are shared with TRBD1. CDR1 and CDR2 from the germline V gene are SGHTA and FQGNSA. The CDR3 loop spans 13 amino acids. V lost 2 bases, J lost 4 bases, and 1 base stayed unmatched. CDR3 DNA sequence: TGTGCCAGCAGCTTACAGGGGGGCACTGAAGCTTTCTTT. Amino acid sequence: CASSLQGGTEAFF.

This chain joins TRBV19 and TRBJ2-2; 13 nucleotides line up with TRBD2. Germline V gives CDR1 LNHDA, CDR2 SQIVND (reference sequence). V lost 5 bases, J lost 6 bases, and 3 bases stayed unmatched. The CDR3 consists of 15 residues. This chain's CDR3 is CASSPGTSGAGELFF. The CDR3 DNA is TGTGCCAGTAGTCCCGGGACTAGCGGGGCCGGGGAGCTGTTTTTT.

The chain recombines TRBV30 with TRBJ2-2; 10 positions agree with TRBD2. V lost 3 bases and J lost 5; bases outside the gene matches: 6. The germline CDR1 and CDR2 sequences are GTSNPN and SVGIG (reference sequence). The CDR3 sequence is 15 residues long. This chain's CDR3 is CAWSASGRATGELFF. The CDR3 nucleotides read TGTGCCTGGAGCGCCAGCGGGAGGGCGACCGGGGAGCTGTTTTTT.

The J gene is TRBJ2-5, the V gene TRBV5-1, with 9 positions matching TRBD2. This CDR3 comprises 17 residues. Germline V gene lookup returns CDR1 SGHRS and CDR2 YFSETQ. J lost 1 base, V lost 1 base, and 8 bases had no gene match. The CDR3 here is CASSLSVAGAIQETQYF. The CDR3 DNA reads as TGCGCCAGCAGCTTGTCTGTAGCGGGGGCGATCCAAGAGACCCAGTACTTC.

This chain joins TRBV6-5 and TRBJ2-2; perhaps TRBD1 as D (6 bases). This CDR3 spans 15 amino acids. The V end was cut by 6 bases, the J end by 2 bases, with 13 bases between. Germline lookup yields CDR1 MNHEY and CDR2 SVGAGI. CDR3 nucleotide sequence: TGTGCCAGCAGCACAGGGCCCTTTAACACCGGGGAGCTGTTTTTT. This gives the protein CASSTGPFNTGELFF.

The chain employs TRBV5-4 and TRBJ2-5, with TRBD2 matching 8 bases. V was pared by 0 bases and J by 9 bases, with 13 bases of the junction left unmatched. Germline values: CDR1 SGHNT, CDR2 YYREEE (reference sequence). There are 16 residues in the CDR3. CDR3 nucleotide sequence: TGTGCCAGCAGCTTGGAGACTACGAGCGGGGGTAGGGCCCAGTACTTC. This translates into CASSLETTSGGRAQYF. Based on the CDR3 plus reference TRBV5-4 and TRBJ2-5, the full variable domain is ETGVTQSPTHLIKTRGQQVTLRCSSQSGHNTVSWYQQALGQGPQFIFQYYREEENGRGNFPPRFSGLQFPNYSSELNVNALELDDSALYLCASSLETTSGGRAQYFGPGTRLLVL.

V gene TRBV5-5 combines with J gene TRBJ2-1; D possibly corresponds to TRBD2 (5 bases). Germline CDR1 is SGHKS and CDR2 is YYEKEE (reference sequence). This CDR3 region has 14 residues. The germline V and J ends were trimmed by 2 bases and 4 bases, with 10 bases remaining between them. This CDR3 reads CASSFRDIYNEQFF. The CDR3, as DNA: TGTGCCAGCAGCTTCCGGGATATTTACAATGAGCAGTTCTTC.

The table lists this clone with a count of one. This rearrangement joins TRBV4-3 to TRBJ2-7, with TRBD1 matching over 11 bases. This CDR3 spans 15 amino acids. V lost 3 bases to trimming and J lost 7 bases; unmatched junction nucleotides: 8. Germline V gene sequence: CDR1 LGHNA, CDR2 YSLEER. The CDR3 DNA reads TGCGCCAGCAGCCAGGACCACGGGACAGGGGGTGAGCAGTACTTC. Its translation: CASSQDHGTGGEQYF.

J is TRBJ2-3 and V is TRBV10-3; TRBD1 aligns across 7 bases. Looked up from germline, CDR1 is ENHRY and CDR2 is SYGVKD. Trimming cost V 4 bases and J 0 bases; bases outside gene matches: 4. The CDR3 runs 15 residues. The CDR3 region is CAISVGTDSTDTQYF. CDR3 coding DNA: TGTGCCATCAGTGTCGGGACAGATAGCACAGATACGCAGTATTTT.

The CDR3 nucleotides read TGTGCCAGCAGCTTAGCCCGTTACACCGAGCAGTACTTC. It codes for CASSLARYTEQYF. J is TRBJ2-7 and V is TRBV11-2; no reliable D call. With 1 base removed from V and 6 bases from J, the gap between germline ends came to 10 bases. Germline values: CDR1 SGHAT, CDR2 FQNNGV. The CDR3 is made up of 13 amino acids.

This chain uses TRBV23-1 with TRBJ2-3, with D possibly being TRBD2 (6 bases). TRBV23-1 is an ORF; its function is uncertain. Deletions cut 0 bases from V and 0 bases from J, with 16 bases between. This CDR3 region has 18 residues. The CDR3 loop reads CASSQSGGRCSSTDTQYF. CDR3 nucleotides: TGCGCCAGCAGTCAATCGGGGGGTCGGTGCTCTAGCACAGATACGCAGTATTTT.

The chain couples TRBV12-5 to TRBJ1-3; D uncertain. The CDR3 totals 16 residues. CDR1 LGHNT and CDR2 FRNRAP come from the germline V gene. With 5 bases removed from V and 0 bases from J, the gap between germline ends came to 14 bases. The CDR3 is CASGPGGGGSGNTIYF. The CDR3 bases are TGTGCTAGTGGTCCTGGTGGCGGAGGCTCTGGAAACACCATATATTTT. The variable domain in full, with the rest retrieved from reference TRBV12-5 and TRBJ1-3, is DARVTQTPRHKVTEMGQEVTMRCQPILGHNTVFWYRQTMMQGLELLAYFRNRAPLDDSGMPKDRFSAEMPDATLATLKIQPSEPRDSAVYFCASGPGGGGSGNTIYFGEGSWLTVV.

Written as DNA, the CDR3 is TGTGCCAGCAGCATTGGAACAGGGGTTTCCTATGGCTACACCTTC. This sequence encodes CASSIGTGVSYGYTF. This sequence joins TRBV28 and TRBJ1-2, with 7 bases fitting TRBD1. This CDR3 contains 15 residues. The J segment lost 4 bases and the V segment lost 6 bases, leaving 11 bases of the junction unmatched. The germline V gene has CDR1 MDHEN and CDR2 SYDVKM.

This clone was seen once. This rearrangement joins TRBV11-2 to TRBJ2-3; 11 positions agree with TRBD2. The CDR3 loop spans 18 amino acids. J lost 1 base, V lost 1 base, and 7 bases had no gene match. Looked up from germline, CDR1 is SGHAT and CDR2 is FQNNGV. The CDR3 region is CASSLGPTSGAGTDTQYF. DNA of the CDR3: TGTGCCAGCAGCTTAGGGCCGACTAGCGGGGCTGGCACAGATACGCAGTATTTT.

This chain uses TRBV9 with TRBJ1-2; 10 bases line up with TRBD1. The CDR3 sequence is 15 residues long. The J segment lost 5 bases and the V segment lost 0 bases, leaving 4 bases of the junction unmatched. The germline V gene has CDR1 SGDLS and CDR2 YYNGEE. The DNA of the CDR3 is TGTGCCAGCAGCGTAGGACAGGGGGCTGGGTATGGCTACACCTTC. Amino acids: CASSVGQGAGYGYTF.

The rearrangement uses TRBV2 and TRBJ2-2, with 11 bases matching TRBD1. Germline V gene data show CDR1 as SNHLY and CDR2 as FYNNEI. Trimming removed 4 bases from V and 5 bases from J; junction bases left unmatched: 3. This CDR3 has 15 amino acids. CDR3 residues: CASSGRDRGTGELFF. As DNA, the CDR3 is TGTGCCAGCAGTGGCCGGGACAGGGGGACCGGGGAGCTGTTTTTT.

This chain links TRBV11-3 with TRBJ2-2; 7 bases are a match to TRBD2. Germline loops: CDR1 SGHNT, CDR2 YENEEA. J lost 0 bases, V lost 1 base, and 2 bases had no gene match. The CDR3 covers 16 residues. The CDR3 protein is CASSLVAGANTGELFF. The CDR3 DNA reads TGTGCCAGCAGCTTAGTTGCGGGGGCGAACACCGGGGAGCTGTTTTTT.

This clone appeared once. The gene calls are TRBV6-4 and TRBJ2-2; D might be TRBD2 (5 bases). CDR1 and CDR2 (germline): MRHNA, SNTAGT. The CDR3 length is 13 residues. V lost 8 bases, J lost 4 bases, and 11 bases lay in between. CDR3 sequence: CASGRESTGELFF. The CDR3 DNA sequence: TGTGCCAGCGGCCGGGAAAGCACCGGGGAGCTGTTTTTT.

V is TRBV7-2 and J is TRBJ2-5, with D possibly matching TRBD2 (6 bases). The V gene's germline CDR1 is SGHTA and CDR2 FQGNSA. Trimming removed 4 bases at V and 2 bases at J, with 8 bases between. The CDR3 has 13 amino acids. The chain's CDR3 is CASSWDWQETQYF. CDR3 nucleotide sequence: TGTGCCAGCAGCTGGGACTGGCAAGAGACCCAGTACTTC.

The chain is built from TRBV19 and TRBJ1-1; D gene ambiguous. This CDR3 spans 14 amino acids. V was clipped by 9 bases and J by 1 base, with 15 bases between them. Germline loops: CDR1 LNHDA, CDR2 SQIVND (reference sequence). CDR3: CASKTSVENTEAFF. The DNA of the CDR3 is TGTGCCAGCAAAACTAGTGTGGAGAACACTGAAGCTTTCTTT.

The V and J genes are TRBV18 and TRBJ1-2; no clear D. Trimming shortened V by 2 bases and J by 4 bases, and 8 bases separated the two germline ends. Per germline, CDR1 KGHSH and CDR2 LQKENI. The CDR3 consists of 13 residues. CDR3 region: CASSPEGGYGYTF. The CDR3 DNA follows: TGTGCCAGCTCACCAGAAGGCGGCTATGGCTACACCTTC.

This clone was picked up one time. The J gene is TRBJ2-1, the V gene TRBV7-9, with 11 bases lining up with TRBD1. CDR3 length equals 18 residues. V lost 0 bases and J lost 5; bases outside the gene matches: 9. The V gene's germline CDR1 is SEHNR and CDR2 FQNEAQ (reference sequence). The DNA for the CDR3 is TGTGCCAGCAGCTTAGCGCTGGACAGGGGGCGAGGTAACAATGAGCAGTTCTTC. It encodes CASSLALDRGRGNNEQFF.

This CDR3 reads CASSLLAGATGELFF. Here the CDR3 DNA reads TGTGCCAGTAGTTTGCTAGCGGGGGCCACCGGGGAGCTGTTTTTT. This rearrangement joins TRBV19 to TRBJ2-2; the match to TRBD2 covers 10 bases. Looked up from germline, CDR1 is LNHDA and CDR2 is SQIVND (reference sequence). The CDR3 contains 15 residues. Trimming at V came to 5 bases and at J to 4 bases, leaving 4 bases not matched to a gene.